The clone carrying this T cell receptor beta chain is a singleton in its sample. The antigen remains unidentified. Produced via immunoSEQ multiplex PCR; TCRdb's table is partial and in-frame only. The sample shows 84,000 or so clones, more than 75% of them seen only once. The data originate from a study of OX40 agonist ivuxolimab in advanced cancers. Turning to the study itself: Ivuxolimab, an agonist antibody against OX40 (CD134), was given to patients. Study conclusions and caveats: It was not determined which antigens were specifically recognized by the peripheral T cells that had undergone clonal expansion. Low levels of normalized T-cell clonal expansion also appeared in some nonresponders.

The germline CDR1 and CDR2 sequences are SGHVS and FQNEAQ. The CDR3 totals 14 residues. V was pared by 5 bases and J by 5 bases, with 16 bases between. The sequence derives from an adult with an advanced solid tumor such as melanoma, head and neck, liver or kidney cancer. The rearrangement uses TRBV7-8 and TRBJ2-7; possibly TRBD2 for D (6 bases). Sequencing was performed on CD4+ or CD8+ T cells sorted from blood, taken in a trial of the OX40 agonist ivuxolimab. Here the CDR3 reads CASSVNRPGDEQYF. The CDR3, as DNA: TGTGCCAGCAGCGTGAACCGTCCGGGGGACGAGCAGTACTTC.